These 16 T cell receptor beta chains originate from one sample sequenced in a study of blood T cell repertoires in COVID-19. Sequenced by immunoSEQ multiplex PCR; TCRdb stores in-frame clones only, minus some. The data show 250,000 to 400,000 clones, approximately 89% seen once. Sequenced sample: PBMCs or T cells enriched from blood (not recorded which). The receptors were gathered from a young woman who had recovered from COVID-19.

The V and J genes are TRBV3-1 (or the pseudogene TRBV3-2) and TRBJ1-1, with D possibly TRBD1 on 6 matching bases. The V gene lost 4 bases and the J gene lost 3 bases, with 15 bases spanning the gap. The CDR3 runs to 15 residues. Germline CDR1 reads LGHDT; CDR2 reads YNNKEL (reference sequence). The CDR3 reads CASSPRQVRYTEAFF. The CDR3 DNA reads TGTGCCAGCAGCCCGAGACAGGTACGATACACTGAAGCTTTCTTT.

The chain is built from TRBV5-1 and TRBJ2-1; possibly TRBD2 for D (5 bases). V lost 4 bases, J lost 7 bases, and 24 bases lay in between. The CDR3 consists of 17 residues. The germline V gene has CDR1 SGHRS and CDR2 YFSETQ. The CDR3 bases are TGCGCCAGCAGCCTGAGATGGACTGACGCGACGTGGAATGAGCAGTTCTTC. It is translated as CASSLRWTDATWNEQFF.

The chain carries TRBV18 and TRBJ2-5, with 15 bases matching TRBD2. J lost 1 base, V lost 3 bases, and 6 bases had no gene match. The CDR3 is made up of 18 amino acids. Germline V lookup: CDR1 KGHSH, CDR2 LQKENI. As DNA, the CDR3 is TGTGCCAGCTCACCCCGGACTAGCGGGGGGGCCGGCCAAGAGACCCAGTACTTC. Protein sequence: CASSPRTSGGAGQETQYF.

This chain's CDR3 is CASRGTGPYEQYF. The CDR3 region has the DNA TGTGCCAGTAGAGGAACAGGGCCCTACGAGCAGTACTTC. The chain uses TRBV27 and TRBJ2-7; perhaps TRBD1 as D (6 bases). V was trimmed by 9 bases and J by 2 bases, leaving 14 bases between them. CDR1 and CDR2 (germline): MNHEY, SMNVEV (reference sequence). The length of the CDR3 is 13 residues.

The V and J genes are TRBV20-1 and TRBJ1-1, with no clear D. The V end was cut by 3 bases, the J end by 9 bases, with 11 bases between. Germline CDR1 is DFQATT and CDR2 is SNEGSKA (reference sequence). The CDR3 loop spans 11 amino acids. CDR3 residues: CSASNFEQAFF. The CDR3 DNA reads TGCAGTGCTAGTAACTTCGAACAAGCTTTCTTT.

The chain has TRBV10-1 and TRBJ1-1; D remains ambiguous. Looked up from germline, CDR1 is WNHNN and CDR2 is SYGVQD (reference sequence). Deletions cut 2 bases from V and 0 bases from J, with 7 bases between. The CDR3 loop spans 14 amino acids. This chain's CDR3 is CASSEDQVNTEAFF. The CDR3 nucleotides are TGCGCCAGCAGTGAGGATCAGGTGAACACTGAAGCTTTCTTT.

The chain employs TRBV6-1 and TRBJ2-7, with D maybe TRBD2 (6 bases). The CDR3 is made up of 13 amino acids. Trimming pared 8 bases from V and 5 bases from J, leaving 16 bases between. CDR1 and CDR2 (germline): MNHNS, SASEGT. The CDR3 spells CASQRQAGHEQYF. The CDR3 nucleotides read TGTGCCAGCCAGAGGCAGGCGGGGCACGAGCAGTACTTC.

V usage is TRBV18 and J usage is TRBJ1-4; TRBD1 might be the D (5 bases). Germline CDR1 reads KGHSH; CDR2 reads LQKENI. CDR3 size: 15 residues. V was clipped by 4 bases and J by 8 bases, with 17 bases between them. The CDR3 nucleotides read TGTGCCAGCTCACGACGTTCGGGGGTGTCCGAAAAACTGTTTTTT. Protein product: CASSRRSGVSEKLFF.

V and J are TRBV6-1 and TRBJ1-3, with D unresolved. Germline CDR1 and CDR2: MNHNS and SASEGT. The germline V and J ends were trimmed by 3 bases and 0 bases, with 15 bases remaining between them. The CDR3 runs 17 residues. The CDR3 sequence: CASSDVTSTLSGNTIYF. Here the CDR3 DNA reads TGTGCCAGCAGTGATGTGACATCGACCCTCTCTGGAAACACCATATATTTT.

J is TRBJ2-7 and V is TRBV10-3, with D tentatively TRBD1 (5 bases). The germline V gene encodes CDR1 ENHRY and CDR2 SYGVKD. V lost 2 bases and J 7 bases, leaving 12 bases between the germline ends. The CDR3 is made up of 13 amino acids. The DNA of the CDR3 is TGTGCCATCAGTGAGACCGACAGAGAAGAGCAGTACTTC. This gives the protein CAISETDREEQYF.

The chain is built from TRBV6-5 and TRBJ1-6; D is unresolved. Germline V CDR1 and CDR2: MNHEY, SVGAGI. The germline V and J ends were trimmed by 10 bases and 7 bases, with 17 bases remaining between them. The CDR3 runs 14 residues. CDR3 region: CATKPETLNSPLHF. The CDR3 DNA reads TGTGCCACTAAGCCGGAGACGCTGAATTCACCCCTCCACTTT.

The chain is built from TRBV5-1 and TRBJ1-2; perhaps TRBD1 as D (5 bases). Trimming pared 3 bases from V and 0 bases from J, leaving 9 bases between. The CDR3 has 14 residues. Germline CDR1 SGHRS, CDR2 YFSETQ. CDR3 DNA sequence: TGCGCCAGCAGCTCTGGGGGGACTAACTATGGCTACACCTTC. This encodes CASSSGGTNYGYTF.

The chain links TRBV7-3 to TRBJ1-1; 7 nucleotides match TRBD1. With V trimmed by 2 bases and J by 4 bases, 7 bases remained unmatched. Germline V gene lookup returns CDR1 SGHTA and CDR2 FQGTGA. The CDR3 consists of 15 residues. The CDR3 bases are TGTGCCAGCAGCTTACAGGGAAGGGGGCTCACTGAAGCTTTCTTT. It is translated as CASSLQGRGLTEAFF.

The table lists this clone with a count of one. CDR3: CASSLAREGNGYTF. CDR3 DNA sequence: TGCGCCAGCAGCTTGGCTAGGGAGGGGAATGGCTACACCTTC. The V gene is TRBV5-1, the J gene TRBJ1-2; a possible D gene is TRBD1 (5 bases). This CDR3 has 14 amino acids. V was pared by 0 bases and J by 6 bases, with 12 bases between. The germline V gene has CDR1 SGHRS and CDR2 YFSETQ.

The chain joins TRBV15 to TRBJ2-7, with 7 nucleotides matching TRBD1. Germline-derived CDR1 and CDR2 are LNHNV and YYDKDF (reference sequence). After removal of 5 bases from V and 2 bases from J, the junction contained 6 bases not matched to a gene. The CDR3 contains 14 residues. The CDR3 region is CATSRQGDTYEQYF. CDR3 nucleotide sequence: TGTGCCACCAGCCGGCAGGGGGACACCTACGAGCAGTACTTC.

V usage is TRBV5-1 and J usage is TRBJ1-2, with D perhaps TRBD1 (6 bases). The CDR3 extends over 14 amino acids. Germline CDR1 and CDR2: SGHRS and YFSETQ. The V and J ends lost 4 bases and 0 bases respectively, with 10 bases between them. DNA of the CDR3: TGCGCCAGCAGCGCGACAGGCTCTAACTATGGCTACACCTTC. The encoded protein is CASSATGSNYGYTF.